These 17 T cell receptor beta chains originate from one sample sequenced in a study of tumor-infiltrating lymphocytes in primary liver carcinoma. The blood RNA (from unsorted whole blood) was obtained, and germline DNA was also extracted. From 450 to 550 ng total RNA, TCR beta cDNA was generated with a primer in the constant region. Three-round nested multiplex PCR performed with slightly modified ARM-PCR produced the TCR beta libraries. For around 11 cycles apiece, the opening two PCR rounds ran with TRBV1-TRBV30 forward primers and a C-beta reverse primer. One entry per CDR3 protein results from TCRdb running MiXCR on the multiplex PCR reads. The sample consists of 300,000 to 400,000 distinct CDR3 sequences, 65% of them appearing once. The sample comprised peripheral blood. The receptors stem from a man aged 35 to 55 with primary liver carcinoma and hepatitis B virus infection.

With respect to this clonotype: The junction does not match germline at one end; this may be a read error. The gene calls are TRBV6-5 and TRBJ2-5, with 12 bases matching TRBD2. CDR3 length: 14 residues. CDR1 is MNHEY and CDR2 is SVGAGI in the germline V gene. CDR3 protein: CASNVTSGRETQYF. The DNA for the CDR3 is TGTGCTAGCAATGTGACTAGCGGGAGAGAGACCCAGTACTTC.

Regarding this clonotype: The CDR3 carries no conserved terminal phenylalanine or tryptophan, so it likely arises from a read error. The chain couples TRBV28 to TRBJ1-1; D is perhaps TRBD1 (5 bases). Per the germline V gene, CDR1 is MDHEN and CDR2 is SYDVKM. Between the trimmed V and J ends, which lost 5 bases and 3 bases, there was a span of 19 bases. The CDR3 totals 16 residues. CDR3 region: CASSTRAYRRDTEAFS. In DNA form, the CDR3 reads TGTGCCAGCAGTACCCGGGCCTACAGGCGCGACACTGAAGCTTTCTCT.

Regarding this clonotype: A single base separates this from a much larger clone, so it may be a read error. J is TRBJ1-2 and V is TRBV10-3; D gene unclear. Trimming took off 4 bases at V and 7 bases at J, with 7 bases between the two ends. CDR3 length: 11 amino acids. The germline gives CDR1 ENHRY, CDR2 SYGVKD. CDR3 amino acids: CAISGWGGYTF. CDR3 in DNA: TGTGCCATCAGTGGGTGGGGTGGCTACACCTTC.

On this clonotype: One end of the junction fails to match germline, which may point to a read error. The chain carries TRBV6-5 and TRBJ1-2, with D unclear. CDR1 and CDR2 from the germline V gene are MNHEY and SVGAGI. There are 14 residues in the CDR3. CDR3: CTSSYSGIGFGYTF. Written as DNA, the CDR3 is TGCACCAGCAGTTACTCTGGAATAGGGTTTGGCTACACCTTC.

Regarding this clonotype: It may be a read error: a sequence one base away is much more abundant. The CDR3: CAISESRRGAGETQYF. CDR3 sequence (DNA): TGTGCCATCAGTGAGTCACGGCGGGGGGCCGGGGAGACCCAGTACTTC. The J gene is TRBJ2-5, the V gene TRBV10-3, with 8 bases fitting TRBD2. The J segment lost 5 bases and the V segment lost 0 bases, leaving 8 bases of the junction unmatched. The V gene's germline CDR1 is ENHRY and CDR2 SYGVKD. The CDR3 consists of 16 residues.

In regard to this clonotype: The junction departs from the called germline gene at one end, perhaps through a read error. V is TRBV11-2 and J is TRBJ2-3; TRBD2 agrees at 8 bases. This CDR3 region has 15 residues. The germline gives CDR1 SGHAT, CDR2 FQNNGV. The CDR3 bases are TGTGTCAGCAGCCTGACTAGCGTGAGTCAAAATACGCAGTATTTT. It is translated as CVSSLTSVSQNTQYF.

Points on this clonotype: The CDR3 ends on some other residue instead of the conserved phenylalanine or tryptophan, so this is likely a read error. V gene TRBV29-1 combines with J gene TRBJ2-7, with 8 bases matching TRBD2. The CDR3 loop spans 12 amino acids. Germline loops: CDR1 SQVTM, CDR2 ANQGSEA. The trim removed 8 bases at V and 6 bases at J, leaving 9 bases unmatched. The DNA of the CDR3 is TGCAGCATTAGTAGCGGGAAGGTCGAGCAGTACCTC. It codes for CSISSGKVEQYL.

Note on this clonotype: Just one base apart from a much larger clone, this may be a read error. The chain employs TRBV6-6 and TRBJ2-3; unclear D gene. The V end was cut by 6 bases, the J end by 2 bases, with 9 bases between. The CDR3 consists of 13 residues. Germline V gene lookup returns CDR1 MNHNY and CDR2 SVGAGI (reference sequence). Written as DNA, the CDR3 is TGTGCCAGCAGCTCCCATCTCACAGATACGCAGTATTTT. Its translation: CASSSHLTDTQYF.

The chain's CDR3 is CATGQGAYEQYF. As DNA, the CDR3 is TGTGCTACCGGACAGGGCGCCTACGAGCAGTACTTC. The chain is built from TRBV30 and TRBJ2-7, with 8 positions matching TRBD1. CDR1 is GTSNPN and CDR2 is SVGIG in the germline V gene (reference sequence). This CDR3 is 12 amino acids long.

As for this clonotype: A clone one base away is much larger, so this may be a read error. In this CDR3 the conserved last residue, phenylalanine or tryptophan, is missing, so a read error is likely. The chain joins TRBV29-1 to TRBJ2-2, with 10 bases matching TRBD1. CDR1 SQVTM and CDR2 ANQGSEA come from the germline V gene. The CDR3 is 14 amino acids. V lost 4 bases and J lost 12; bases outside the gene matches: 11. The CDR3 sequence: CSVAVGTGEGKLFY. The CDR3 nucleotides read TGCAGCGTTGCCGTAGGGACAGGGGAGGGAAAGCTGTTTTAT.

The chain uses TRBV5-4 and TRBJ2-4; 7 nucleotides agree with TRBD2. J gave up 9 bases and V 0 bases, and 6 bases lay outside the gene matches. Germline assignment: CDR1 SGHNT and CDR2 YYREEE (reference sequence). This CDR3 is built from 14 residues. This CDR3 is CASSLGGREGIQYF. CDR3 nucleotides: TGTGCCAGCAGCTTGGGTGGGAGGGAAGGCATTCAGTACTTC.

A note on this clonotype: Compared with germline, one end of the junction differs, possibly owing to a read error. J is TRBJ2-5 and V is TRBV5-4; TRBD1 aligns across 9 bases. CDR3 length: 16 residues. CDR1 and CDR2 (germline): SGHNT, YYREEE (reference sequence). The CDR3: CASSLPVGQGQEAQYF. CDR3 nucleotides: TGTGCCAGCAGCCTACCGGTGGGACAGGGACAAGAGGCCCAGTACTTC.

This clonotype was found many times. V and J are TRBV5-4 and TRBJ2-3; D not certain. The CDR3 runs 13 residues. Germline assignment: CDR1 SGHNT and CDR2 YYREEE (reference sequence). V was cut by 3 bases and J by 2 bases, with 7 bases left in between. In DNA, the CDR3 is TGTGCCAGCAGCTCGACGGCCACAGATACGCAGTATTTT. This gives the protein CASSSTATDTQYF.

About this clonotype itself: A single base separates this from a much larger clone, so it may be a read error. This sequence joins TRBV5-4 and TRBJ2-7; 12 nucleotides align to TRBD2. The CDR3 is made up of 15 amino acids. Germline-derived CDR1 and CDR2 are SGHNT and YYREEE (reference sequence). CDR3 sequence (DNA): TGTACCAGCAGCTCCCGGACTAGCGGGAACTACGAGCAGTACTTC. Translated, it gives CTSSSRTSGNYEQYF.

This clonotype was seen just once. The CDR3 carries no conserved terminal phenylalanine or tryptophan, so it likely arises from a read error. The chain links TRBV11-2 to TRBJ2-5, with 10 bases that match TRBD2. CDR3 size: 18 residues. From germline, CDR1 is SGHAT and CDR2 FQNNGV. V was clipped by 5 bases and J by 4 bases; unmatched bases: 16. The CDR3: CASSLQPGLAYNVETQYL. In nucleotides, the CDR3 is TGTGCCAGCAGCCTACAACCGGGACTAGCGTACAATGTAGAGACCCAGTACCTT.

The chain carries TRBV7-9 and TRBJ2-3, with D tentatively TRBD2 (5 bases). CDR3 size: 13 residues. The germline CDR1 and CDR2 sequences are SEHNR and FQNEAQ (reference sequence). V lost 4 bases, J lost 6 bases, and 11 bases lay in between. The CDR3 coding sequence is TGTGCCAGCAGCTCAGTAGCGAGCGATACGCAGTATTTT. Its translation is CASSSVASDTQYF.

A remark on this clonotype: One junction end does not reproduce the germline sequence, and a read error may be involved. This rearrangement joins TRBV5-8 to TRBJ2-7; D is uncertain. Germline loops: CDR1 SGHTS, CDR2 YDEGEE. The CDR3 is made up of 15 amino acids. The CDR3: CASGLVFGVSYEQYF. In nucleotides, the CDR3 is TGTGCCAGCGGCTTGGTGTTTGGGGTATCCTACGAGCAGTACTTC.